Listed below are T cell receptor beta chains from one sample, sequenced in a study of regulatory T cells in long-lasting Graves disease. TCRdb itself ran the multiplex PCR reads through MiXCR, one entry per CDR3 protein. The repertoire has approximately 400,000 distinct CDR3 sequences, 15% to 17% of them found once; the top ten carry 22%. The starting material was peripheral blood mononuclear cells (PBMCs), obtained at new diagnosis, from a patient treated with antithyroid drugs. Source of these receptors: a female donor with Graves disease. Each CDR3 is given with its conserved first and last residue. A D gene is named only where the DNA matches it firmly. Clone size is shown for a subset of rows, as once, few, many or a class of expanded clone.

D: .
V: TRBV2
J: TRBJ2-7
size: many
DNA: TGTGCCAGCAGGGCTCCGGCGGACATACCCTACGAGCAGTACTTC
CDR3: CASRAPADIPYEQYF

D: .
V: TRBV28
J: TRBJ1-6
size: many
DNA: TGTGCCAGCAGTTCCCTTAAGGGATCGGAGTCGTCACCCCTCCACTTT
CDR3: CASSSLKGSESSPLHF

D: .
V: TRBV27
J: TRBJ1-1
size: many
DNA: TGTGCCAGCAGCAACGGACCGAGGGCTGAAGCTTTCTTT
CDR3: CASSNGPRAEAFF

D: TRBD2
V: TRBV9
J: TRBJ2-2
size: many
DNA: TGTGCCAGCAGCGCCGGACTAGCGGGGGGTCCCGGGGAGCTGTTTTTT
CDR3: CASSAGLAGGPGELFF

D: .
V: TRBV5-1
J: TRBJ2-5
size: .
DNA: TGCGCCAGCAGCTTGGTACCGGGACAAGAGACCCAGTACTTC
CDR3: CASSLVPGQETQYF

D: .
V: TRBV14
J: TRBJ1-4
size: many
DNA: TGTGCCAGCAGCCAAGATCAGTCAACTAATGAAAAACTGTTTTTT
CDR3: CASSQDQSTNEKLFF

D: .
V: TRBV28
J: TRBJ2-7
size: .
DNA: TGTGCCAGCAGCTCCCTCGGACAGCCTTCCTACGAGCAGTACTTC
CDR3: CASSSLGQPSYEQYF

D: .
V: TRBV7-9
J: TRBJ2-7
size: many
DNA: TGTGCCAGCAGCTTCTCTGGACAGCCCCCTGTTGAGTACTTC
CDR3: CASSFSGQPPVEYF

D: TRBD1
V: TRBV6-1
J: TRBJ1-5
size: many
DNA: TGTGCCAGCAGACAGGGGACAGGCGATCAGCCCCAGCATTTT
CDR3: CASRQGTGDQPQHF

D: .
V: TRBV4-2
J: TRBJ1-2
size: .
DNA: TGTGCCAGCACCCAATCAATCGGGGGATCTCTCTATGGCTACACCTTC
CDR3: CASTQSIGGSLYGYTF

D: .
V: TRBV10-3
J: TRBJ2-1
size: .
DNA: TGTGCCATCAGTGGCACTCGGGGGCAGGGCGTAGAGCAGTTCTTC
CDR3: CAISGTRGQGVEQFF

D: TRBD1
V: TRBV5-1
J: TRBJ1-1
size: many
DNA: TGCGCCAGCAGCTTCAACAGGGGGGCGGTTTACACTGAAGCTTTCTTT
CDR3: CASSFNRGAVYTEAFF

D: TRBD1
V: TRBV24-1
J: TRBJ2-1
size: many
DNA: TGTGCCACCAGTGATTACGGACAGGGTGGAAATGAGCAGTTCTTC
CDR3: CATSDYGQGGNEQFF

D: .
V: TRBV7-2
J: TRBJ1-1
size: many
DNA: TGTGCCAGCAGCTTACTGGTGAACACTGAAGCTTTCTTT
CDR3: CASSLLVNTEAFF

D: .
V: TRBV13
J: TRBJ2-1
size: few
DNA: TGTGCCAGCAGCGTACAGGGAAGGTCCTACAATGAGCAGTTCTTC
CDR3: CASSVQGRSYNEQFF

D: .
V: TRBV3-1
J: TRBJ2-1
size: many
DNA: TGTGCCAGCAGCCAAGATGGCGGACGGGCCAATGAGCAGTTCTTC
CDR3: CASSQDGGRANEQFF

D: .
V: TRBV5-1
J: TRBJ1-5
size: many
DNA: TGCGCCAGCAGCTTGACCGTCCAGGTCAATCAGCCCCAGCATTTT
CDR3: CASSLTVQVNQPQHF

D: .
V: TRBV5-5
J: TRBJ2-5
size: .
DNA: TGTGCCTCTACCCCGCGGGGCCTGGAAGAGACCCAGTACTTC
CDR3: CASTPRGLEETQYF

D: .
V: TRBV10-1
J: TRBJ1-1
size: many
DNA: TGCGCCAGCAGTGACCGGGTGGTGGGGAACACTGAAGCTTTCTTT
CDR3: CASSDRVVGNTEAFF